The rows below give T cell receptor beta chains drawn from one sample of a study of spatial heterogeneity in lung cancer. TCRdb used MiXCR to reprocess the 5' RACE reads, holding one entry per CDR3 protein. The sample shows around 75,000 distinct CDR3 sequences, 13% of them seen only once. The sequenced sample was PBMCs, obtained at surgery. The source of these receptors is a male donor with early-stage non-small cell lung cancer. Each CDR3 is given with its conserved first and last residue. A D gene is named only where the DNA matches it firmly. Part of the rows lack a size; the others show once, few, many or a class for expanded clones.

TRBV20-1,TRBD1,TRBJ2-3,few,TGCAGTGCTAGAGATCCCGGACAGGGTTTGTCAGATACGCAGTATTTT,CSARDPGQGLSDTQYF
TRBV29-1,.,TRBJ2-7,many,TGCAGCGTTGAAGATCGGGGATCCGAAGACGAGCAGTACTTC,CSVEDRGSEDEQYF
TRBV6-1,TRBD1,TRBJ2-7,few,TGTGCCAGCAGGGAACAGGGGGGCTCCTACGAGCAGTACTTC,CASREQGGSYEQYF
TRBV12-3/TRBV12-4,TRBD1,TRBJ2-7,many,TGTGCCAGCTCAGGGGGGACAGGGATAACCTACGAGCAGTACTTC,CASSGGTGITYEQYF
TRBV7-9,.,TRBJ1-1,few,TGTGCCAGCAGCTTAGAGGCAGGACGACACACTGAAGCTTTCTTT,CASSLEAGRHTEAFF
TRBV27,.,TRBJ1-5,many,TGTGCCAGCAGTTTCACCAGGGACTACAATCAGCCCCAGCATTTT,CASSFTRDYNQPQHF
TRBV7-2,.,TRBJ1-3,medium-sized,TGTGCCAGCAGCTTAGTCCTGAGAAACACCATATATTTT,CASSLVLRNTIYF
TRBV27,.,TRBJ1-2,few,TGTGCCAGCAGTTCCCAGGGAAGATTAAACTTC,CASSSQGRLNF
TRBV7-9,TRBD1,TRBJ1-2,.,TGTGCCAGCAGCTTGGGGACAGGGGACAACTATGGCTACACCTTC,CASSLGTGDNYGYTF
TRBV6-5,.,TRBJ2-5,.,TGTGCCAGCAGCCTTTCACAGGGGACCCAGTACTTC,CASSLSQGTQYF
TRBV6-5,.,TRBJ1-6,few,TGTGCCAGCAGTTTGGGACGGGATAATTCACCCCTCCACTTT,CASSLGRDNSPLHF
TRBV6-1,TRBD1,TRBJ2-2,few,TGTGCCAGCAGCTGGGGACAGGGGACGAACACCGGGGAGCTGTTTTTT,CASSWGQGTNTGELFF
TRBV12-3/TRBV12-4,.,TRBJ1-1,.,TGTGCCAGCAGTTTACCGGCTACTGAAGCTTTCTTT,CASSLPATEAFF
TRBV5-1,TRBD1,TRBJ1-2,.,TGCGCCAGCAGCTTCCGGACAGGGGATTACGATGGCTACACCTTC,CASSFRTGDYDGYTF
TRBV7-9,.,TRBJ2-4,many,TGTGCCAGCAGCCCCGGCGGGGGGCGAGGGGGCAGTAACATTCAGTACTTC,CASSPGGGRGGSNIQYF
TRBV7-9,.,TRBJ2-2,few,TGTGCCAGCAGCCCCCGACGGGATTACACCGGGGAGCTGTTTTTT,CASSPRRDYTGELFF
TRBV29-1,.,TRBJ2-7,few,TGCAGCGTGGCGGGTCGCACCAGCTACGAGCAGTACTTC,CSVAGRTSYEQYF
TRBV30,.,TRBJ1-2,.,TGTGCCTGGAGTGTACAGGTGGATTATGGCTACACCTTC,CAWSVQVDYGYTF
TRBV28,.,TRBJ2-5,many,TGTGCCAGCAGCACCCGTCAGGGTAGAAGAGAGACCCAGTACTTC,CASSTRQGRRETQYF
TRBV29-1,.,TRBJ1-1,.,TGCAGCGCCCTGAGGAACACTGAAGCTTTCTTT,CSALRNTEAFF
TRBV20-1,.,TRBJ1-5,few,TGCAGTGCTGGGCGGGGGCCCCAGCATTTT,CSAGRGPQHF
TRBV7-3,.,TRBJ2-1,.,TGTGCCAGCAGTTTCGATGTCCAGGAGGAGCAGTTCTTC,CASSFDVQEEQFF
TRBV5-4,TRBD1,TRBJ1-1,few,TGTGCCAGCAGCTCAAAGACAGGGGGCGGCACTGAAGCTTTCTTT,CASSSKTGGGTEAFF
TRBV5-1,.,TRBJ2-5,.,TGCGCCAGCAGCTTGGAAACGTTGGGGACCCAGTACTTC,CASSLETLGTQYF
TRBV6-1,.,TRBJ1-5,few,TGTGCCAGCAGTGCTAAGACGGATTCCGGTCAGCCCCAGCATTTT,CASSAKTDSGQPQHF
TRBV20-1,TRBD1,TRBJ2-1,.,TGCAGTGCTAGGGAGGACAGGGGACACAATGAGCAGTTCTTC,CSAREDRGHNEQFF
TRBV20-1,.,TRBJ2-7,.,TGCAGTGCTAGAGGTTGGGCAGAACCCTACGAGCAGTACTTC,CSARGWAEPYEQYF
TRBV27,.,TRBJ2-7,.,TGTGCCAGCAGTTTATCCGGCCGGAGGGAGAGCTCCTACGAGCAGTACTTC,CASSLSGRRESSYEQYF
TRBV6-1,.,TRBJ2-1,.,TGTGCCAGCTCCGCCCTAGCGAATGCGAATGAGCAGTTCTTC,CASSALANANEQFF
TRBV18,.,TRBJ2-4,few,TGTGCCAGCTCACCACCGATCAGCCAAAACATTCAGTACTTC,CASSPPISQNIQYF
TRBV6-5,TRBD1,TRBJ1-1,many,TGTGCCAGCAGTTACTCAGGACAGGGTGACACTGAAGCTTTCTTT,CASSYSGQGDTEAFF
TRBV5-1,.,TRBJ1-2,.,TGCGCCAGCAGCTTGTGGAGGGACTATGGCTACACCTTC,CASSLWRDYGYTF
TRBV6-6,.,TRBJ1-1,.,TGTGCCAGCAGTCATTCCGGACAAGCGAACACTGAAGCTTTCTTT,CASSHSGQANTEAFF
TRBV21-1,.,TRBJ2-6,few,TGTGCCAGCAGCAAAGGTTACAGGCTCCTCTCTGGGGCCAACGTCCTGACTTTC,CASSKGYRLLSGANVLTF
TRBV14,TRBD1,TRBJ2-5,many,TGTGCCAGCAGCCAATCGGGACAGGGGGAGACCCAGTACTTC,CASSQSGQGETQYF
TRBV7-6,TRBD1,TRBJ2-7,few,TGTGCCAGCAGCCAGTGGACAGGGGACGGCTACGAGCAGTACTTC,CASSQWTGDGYEQYF
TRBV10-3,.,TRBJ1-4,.,TGTGCCATCAGTGAGCGGGGAATCACTGACTCCGAAAAACTGTTTTTT,CAISERGITDSEKLFF
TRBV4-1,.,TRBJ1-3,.,TGCGCCAGCAGCCGCCAACAGGCCTACTCTGGAAACACCATATATTTT,CASSRQQAYSGNTIYF
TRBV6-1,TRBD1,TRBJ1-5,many,TGTGCCAGCAGGCCCCAGGGGGGTAGCAATCAGCCCCAGCATTTT,CASRPQGGSNQPQHF
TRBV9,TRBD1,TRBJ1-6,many,TGTGCCAGCAGCGCTGCGGGACAGCCCTATAATTCACCCCTCCACTTT,CASSAAGQPYNSPLHF